This T cell receptor (beta chain) was observed in a study of blood T cells in healthy people across ages. Combining a sample-barcoded 5' primer with a J-beta primer mix, a second PCR ran for about 6 to 11 cycles. MiXCR, run by TCRdb on the 5' RACE reads, gives a single entry per CDR3 protein. Of approximately 1.5 million distinct CDR3 sequences listed, 35% to 45% are singletons. This clonotype was observed at least ten times. The clonotype comes from a woman between 18 and 29 years old in good health. What was sequenced was blood.

CDR3 amino acids: CASSQDLDQPQHF. The DNA of the CDR3 is TGTGCCAGCAGCCAAGATCTCGATCAGCCCCAGCATTTT. J is TRBJ1-5 and V is TRBV3-1; D unclear. This CDR3 is built from 13 residues. In germline, CDR1 is LGHDT, CDR2 YNNKEL (reference sequence). The germline V and J ends were trimmed by 0 bases and 5 bases, with 5 bases remaining between them.